This T cell receptor beta chain was obtained from a study of Graves' ophthalmopathy and Graves' hyperthyroidism. Findings and caveats of the study: Stable hyperthyroidism and ophthalmopathy were told apart by a 13-signature model, which achieved 87.88% sensitivity and over 65% specificity.

As for this clonotype: Its cognate antigen is unknown.

The diagnosis was founded upon clinical symptoms, serum thyroxine, TRAb, thyroid ultrasound and orbital computed tomography. Amplification targeted the TCR beta CDR3 regions, with RNA transcripts as the source material. RT-PCR with HTBI primers came first, then second-round multiplex PCR. TCRdb fed the multiplex PCR reads into MiXCR, producing one record per CDR3 protein. The sample includes hundreds of thousands of distinct CDR3 sequences, 45% seen only once; the top ten take around 47%. The receptor comes from an adult man with Graves' ophthalmopathy. The specimen was peripheral blood.

The CDR3 DNA follows: TGCAGTGCTAGAGGGGGGGTCGCGGAGGGGAACACTGAAGCTTTCTTT. This gives the protein CSARGGVAEGNTEAFF. This chain connects TRBV20-1 to TRBJ1-1; tentative D call: TRBD1 (5 bases). The CDR3 extends over 16 amino acids. The ends were cut back, 1 base at V and 1 base at J, with 16 bases in the middle. Germline V gene lookup returns CDR1 DFQATT and CDR2 SNEGSKA (reference sequence).